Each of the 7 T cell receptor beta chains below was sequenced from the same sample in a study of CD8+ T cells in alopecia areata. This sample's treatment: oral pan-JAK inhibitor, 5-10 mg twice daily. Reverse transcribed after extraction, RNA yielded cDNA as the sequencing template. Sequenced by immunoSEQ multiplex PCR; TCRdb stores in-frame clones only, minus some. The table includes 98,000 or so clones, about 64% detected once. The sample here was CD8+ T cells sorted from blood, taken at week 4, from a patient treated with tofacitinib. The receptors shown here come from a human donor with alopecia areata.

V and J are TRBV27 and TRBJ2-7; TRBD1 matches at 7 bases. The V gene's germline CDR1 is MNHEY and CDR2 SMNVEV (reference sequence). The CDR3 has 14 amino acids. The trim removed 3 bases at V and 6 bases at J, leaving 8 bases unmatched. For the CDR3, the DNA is TGTGCCAGCAGTTTCTCACAGGGGTTAATCGAGCAGTACTTC. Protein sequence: CASSFSQGLIEQYF.

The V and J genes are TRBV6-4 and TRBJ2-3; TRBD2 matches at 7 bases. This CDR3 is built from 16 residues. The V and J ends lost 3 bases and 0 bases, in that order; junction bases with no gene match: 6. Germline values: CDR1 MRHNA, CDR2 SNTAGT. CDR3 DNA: TGTGCCAGCAGTGAACGTCCTAGCGGTAGCACAGATACGCAGTATTTT. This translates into CASSERPSGSTDTQYF.

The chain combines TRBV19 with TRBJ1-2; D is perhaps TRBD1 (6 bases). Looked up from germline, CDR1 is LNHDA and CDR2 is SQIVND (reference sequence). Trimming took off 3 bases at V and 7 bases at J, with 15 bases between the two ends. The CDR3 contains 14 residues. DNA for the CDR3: TGTGCCAGTAGTATTGATAGTCCAGGGGTTGGCTACACCTTC. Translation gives CASSIDSPGVGYTF.

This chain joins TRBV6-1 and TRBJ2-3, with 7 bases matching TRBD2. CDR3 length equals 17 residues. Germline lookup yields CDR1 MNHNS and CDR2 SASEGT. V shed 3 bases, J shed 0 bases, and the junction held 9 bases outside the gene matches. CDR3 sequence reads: CASSDYPGTTSTDTQYF. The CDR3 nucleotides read TGTGCCAGCAGTGACTATCCCGGGACTACAAGCACAGATACGCAGTATTTT.

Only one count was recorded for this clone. The CDR3 is CAYSTGEAFF. The CDR3 DNA reads TGTGCCTACTCGACAGGGGAAGCTTTCTTT. The genes are TRBV30 and TRBJ1-1; 7 nucleotides agree with TRBD1. The CDR3 contains 10 residues. V trimming: 7 bases; J trimming: 8 bases; junction bases outside the gene matches: 4. Germline V gene sequence: CDR1 GTSNPN, CDR2 SVGIG (reference sequence). The variable domain in full, with the rest retrieved from reference TRBV30 and TRBJ1-1, is SQTIHQWPATLVQPVGSPLSLECTVEGTSNPNLYWYRQAAGRGLQLLFYSVGIGQISSEVPQNLSASRPQDRQFILSSKKLLLSDSGFYLCAYSTGEAFFGQGTRLTVV.

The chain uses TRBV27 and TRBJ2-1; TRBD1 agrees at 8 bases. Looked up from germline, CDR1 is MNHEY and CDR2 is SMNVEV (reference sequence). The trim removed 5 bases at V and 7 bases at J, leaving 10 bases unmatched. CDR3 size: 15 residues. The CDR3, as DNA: TGTGCCAGCAGTCGGACAGGGAGGATGGGGAATGAGCAGTTCTTC. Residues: CASSRTGRMGNEQFF.

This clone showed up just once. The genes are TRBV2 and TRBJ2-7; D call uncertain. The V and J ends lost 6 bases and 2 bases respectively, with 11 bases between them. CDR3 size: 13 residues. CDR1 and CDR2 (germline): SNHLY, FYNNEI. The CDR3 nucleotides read TGTGCCAGCAGGGCGGACCAAACCTACGAGCAGTACTTC. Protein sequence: CASRADQTYEQYF.